Below are 5 T cell receptor beta chains sequenced from a single sample in a study of T cell responses to AZD1222 COVID-19 vaccine (dated by TCRdb to 2020 to 2023). The time point tag for this specimen amounts to: baseline before first vaccination. The library was generated by the immunoSEQ multiplex PCR assay. Here the immuneACCESS table is served through TCRdb, limited to in-frame sequences with V and J called. Missing clones are a known gap in these copies; in checked studies unresolved V genes cover under half, and the rest lacks a known reason. A total of 90,000 to 150,000 clones appear in this sample, roughly 89% of them only once. The leading ten clones occupy under 9% of the sample. The source was peripheral blood, collected on day 0 of AZD1222 vaccination. These receptors were collected from an adult in good health.

The genes are TRBV7-3 and TRBJ1-1; D might be TRBD1 (5 bases). Germline-derived CDR1 and CDR2 are SGHTA and FQGTGA. CDR3 size: 17 residues. V was pared by 1 base and J by 0 bases, with 15 bases between. CDR3 nucleotide sequence: TGTGCCAGCAGCTTAAGGGGGGGACTTTTAATGAACACTGAAGCTTTCTTT. Translation: CASSLRGGLLMNTEAFF.

The chain uses TRBV7-9 and TRBJ1-1; perhaps TRBD1 as D (5 bases). Between the trimmed V and J ends, which lost 7 bases and 3 bases, there was a span of 12 bases. CDR1 is SEHNR and CDR2 is FQNEAQ in the germline V gene (reference sequence). The CDR3 runs 13 residues. CDR3 loop: CASTAQGDTEAFF. In nucleotides, the CDR3 is TGTGCCAGCACGGCCCAGGGAGACACTGAAGCTTTCTTT.

This clone was observed a single time. V usage is TRBV9 and J usage is TRBJ2-7, with D uncertain. There are 15 residues in the CDR3. Germline CDR1 and CDR2: SGDLS and YYNGEE. Between the trimmed V and J ends, which lost 2 bases and 0 bases, there was a span of 12 bases. The CDR3 DNA reads TGTGCCAGCAGCGTTGGTACAGCCTCCTCCTACGAGCAGTACTTC. Its protein product is CASSVGTASSYEQYF.

The V call is TRBV5-4, the J call TRBJ2-1, with D maybe TRBD2 (5 bases). The CDR3 contains 14 residues. CDR1 is SGHNT and CDR2 is YYREEE in the germline V gene (reference sequence). The germline V and J ends were trimmed by 1 base and 6 bases, with 11 bases remaining between them. CDR3 region: CASSLTSSSNEQFF. The CDR3 DNA is TGTGCCAGCAGCTTGACGTCTAGCAGCAATGAGCAGTTCTTC.

The CDR3 is CASSLTGNTEAFF. CDR3 DNA: TGTGCCAGCAGCTTAACAGGGAACACTGAAGCTTTCTTT. The chain joins TRBV7-8 to TRBJ1-1; maybe TRBD1 (5 bases). This CDR3 comprises 13 residues. V dropped 2 bases and J dropped 1 base, with 5 bases sitting between them. In germline, CDR1 is SGHVS, CDR2 FQNEAQ.